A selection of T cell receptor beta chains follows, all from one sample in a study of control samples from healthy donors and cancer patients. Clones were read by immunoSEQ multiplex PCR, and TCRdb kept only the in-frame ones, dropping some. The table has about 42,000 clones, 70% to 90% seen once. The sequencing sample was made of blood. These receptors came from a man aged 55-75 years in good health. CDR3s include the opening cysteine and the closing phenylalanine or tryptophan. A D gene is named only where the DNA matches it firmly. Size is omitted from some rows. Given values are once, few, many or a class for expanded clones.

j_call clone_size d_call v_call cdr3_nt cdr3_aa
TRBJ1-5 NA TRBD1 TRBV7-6 TGTGCCAGCAGCCCGACAGGGGATCGTAATCAGCCCCAGCATTTT CASSPTGDRNQPQHF
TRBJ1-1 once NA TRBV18 TGTGCCAGCTCACCACTGAGGACAGATATGAACACTGAAGCTTTCTTT CASSPLRTDMNTEAFF
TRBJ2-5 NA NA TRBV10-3 TGTGCCATCGGGGCATTTTTGGAGACCCAGTACTTC CAIGAFLETQYF
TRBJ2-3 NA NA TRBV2 TGTGCCAGCAGGGCCGGGTGGCCCCGAACAGATACGCAGTATTTT CASRAGWPRTDTQYF
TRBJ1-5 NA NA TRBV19 TGTGCCAGTAGTATAGATCCTAGGGGTCCCAGCAATCAGCCCCAGCATTTT CASSIDPRGPSNQPQHF
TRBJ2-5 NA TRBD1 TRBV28 TGTGCCAGCAGTTTACCGGGACAGGGCCGAGAGACCCAGTACTTC CASSLPGQGRETQYF
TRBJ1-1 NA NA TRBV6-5 TGTGCCAGCAATACACGGAACACTGAAGCTTTCTTT CASNTRNTEAFF
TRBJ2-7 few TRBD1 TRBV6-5 TGTGCCAGCAGTTACGAAAACAGGGGTGGATACGAGCAGTACTTC CASSYENRGGYEQYF
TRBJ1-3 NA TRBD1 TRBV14 TGTGCCAGCAGCCAAGATCGAACAGGGGCTGGAAACACCATATATTTT CASSQDRTGAGNTIYF
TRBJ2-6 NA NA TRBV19 TGTGCCAGCAGGGGACGGACCTCTGGGGCCAACGTCCTGACTTTC CASRGRTSGANVLTF